A selection of T cell receptor beta chains follows, all from one sample in a study of cytomegalovirus exposure and HLA in healthy donors. The method was immunoSEQ multiplex PCR; TCRdb's version includes in-frame clones alone and lacks a portion of them. Of roughly 90,000 clones listed, approximately 88% are singletons. The material sequenced was PBMCs. The receptors were gathered from a man between 18 and 35 years old in good health and CMV-seronegative. Each CDR3 is given with its conserved first and last residue. A D gene is named only where the DNA matches it firmly. A clone size is listed for some rows: how often the clone was seen (once, few, many), or a class if it is expanded.

d_call,j_call,v_call,clone_size,cdr3_nt,cdr3_aa
TRBD1,TRBJ1-1,TRBV5-4,-,TGTGCCAGCAGCATAACAGGGACAGCTGAAGCTTTCTTT,CASSITGTAEAFF
TRBD1,TRBJ2-3,TRBV6-5,-,TGTGCCAGCAGGAATGACAGGGGCACAGATACGCAGTATTTT,CASRNDRGTDTQYF
-,TRBJ2-7,TRBV4-1,-,TGCGCCAGCAGCCAAGATGGGGGGAGGGGGACCACATTCTCCTACGAGCAGTACTTC,CASSQDGGRGTTFSYEQYF
-,TRBJ1-1,TRBV27,-,TGTGCCAGCAGTTTAAACAGGGCATACACTGAAGCTTTCTTT,CASSLNRAYTEAFF
TRBD1,TRBJ1-2,TRBV19,-,TGTGCCAGTAGTCTCGGGACAGCTCAGGGGTATGGCTACACCTTC,CASSLGTAQGYGYTF
TRBD1,TRBJ1-2,TRBV14,-,TGTGCCAGCAGCCCGACAGGGGCCCTCTATGGCTACACCTTC,CASSPTGALYGYTF
-,TRBJ1-2,TRBV27,once,TGTGCCAGCAGGAAACCGGGACTCTACTATGGCTACACCTTC,CASRKPGLYYGYTF
-,TRBJ1-5,TRBV18,-,TGTGCCAGCTTAAGGACAGTTAATCAGCCCCAGCATTTT,CASLRTVNQPQHF
TRBD1,TRBJ2-3,TRBV6-1,-,TGTGCCAGCAGTGAAGTTGTGGGACAGTATACTACAGATACGCAGTATTTT,CASSEVVGQYTTDTQYF
-,TRBJ1-1,TRBV30,-,TGTGCCTGGATCCCCGGGAGGGGGGGAGGGATGAACACTGAAGCTTTCTTT,CAWIPGRGGGMNTEAFF
TRBD2,TRBJ2-5,TRBV9,-,TGTGCCAGCCAAGCGGGAGGTGAGGAGACCCAGTACTTC,CASQAGGEETQYF
-,TRBJ2-7,TRBV2,-,TGTGCCAGCAGTGAAGCCAGGGAACTCTACGAGCAGTACTTC,CASSEARELYEQYF
-,TRBJ2-1,TRBV20-1,-,TGCAGTCGTCCTAACAATGAGCAGTTCTTC,CSRPNNEQFF
TRBD2,TRBJ2-7,TRBV30,-,TGTGCCTGGGCCCACGGGCGGGGGTACGAGCAGTACTTC,CAWAHGRGYEQYF
TRBD2,TRBJ2-7,TRBV29-1,-,TGCAGCGTAGATCTAGCGGGAGGTAACGAGCAGTACTTC,CSVDLAGGNEQYF
-,TRBJ2-5,TRBV18,-,TGTGCCAGCTCACCGGGATCTCCGAGGGGGCAAGAGACCCAGTACTTC,CASSPGSPRGQETQYF
-,TRBJ1-6,TRBV6-5,-,TGTGCCAGCAGTTACTCGAGAAGGGGGAATAATTCACCCCTCCACTTT,CASSYSRRGNNSPLHF
TRBD2,TRBJ2-1,TRBV27,-,TGTGCTAGCGGGAGCTCCTACAATGAGCAGTTCTTC,CASGSSYNEQFF
-,TRBJ2-7,TRBV7-2,-,TGTGCCAGCAGAAAAGCACAGGGTCTCCACGAGCAGTACTTC,CASRKAQGLHEQYF
TRBD1,TRBJ1-4,TRBV15,-,TGTGCCACCAGCAGGGGACAGGAAAATGAAAAACTGTTTTTT,CATSRGQENEKLFF
TRBD1,TRBJ1-3,TRBV7-2,-,TGTGCCAGCAGCCGAGGACAGGTCTCTGGAAACACCATATATTTT,CASSRGQVSGNTIYF
TRBD1,TRBJ2-7,TRBV4-3,-,TGCGCCAGCAGCCAAGATCTCACAGGGGCTGACTACGAGCAGTACTTC,CASSQDLTGADYEQYF
TRBD2,TRBJ2-5,TRBV15,-,TGTGCCACCAGCAGAGGACTAGCGAGCCAAGAGACCCAGTACTTC,CATSRGLASQETQYF
TRBD1,TRBJ2-1,TRBV6-5,-,TGTGCCAGCAGTTCTACCGGGACAGCCTACAATGAGCAGTTCTTC,CASSSTGTAYNEQFF
-,TRBJ1-1,TRBV4-1,-,TGCGCCAGCAGCCAAGGCGTCACAGGTGAAGCTTTCTTT,CASSQGVTGEAFF
TRBD1,TRBJ2-7,TRBV15,-,TGTGCCACCAGCAGAGAGCCAGGGGGTTCCTACGAGCAGTACTTC,CATSREPGGSYEQYF